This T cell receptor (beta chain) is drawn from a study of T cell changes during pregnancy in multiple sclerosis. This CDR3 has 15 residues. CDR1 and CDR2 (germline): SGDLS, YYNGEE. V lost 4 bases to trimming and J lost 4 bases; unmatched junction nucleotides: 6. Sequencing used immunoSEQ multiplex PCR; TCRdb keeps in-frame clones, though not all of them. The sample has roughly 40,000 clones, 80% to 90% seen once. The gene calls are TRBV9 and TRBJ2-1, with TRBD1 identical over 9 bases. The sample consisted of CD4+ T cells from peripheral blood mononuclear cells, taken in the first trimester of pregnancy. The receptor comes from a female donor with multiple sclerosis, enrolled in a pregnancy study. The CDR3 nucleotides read TGTGCCAGCAGCCCGACAGGGGGATCTTACAATGAGCAGTTCTTC. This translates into CASSPTGGSYNEQFF.